One sample yielded the 22 T cell receptor beta chains listed below, sequenced in a study of molecular identifiers for immune sequencing clone quantification. TCRdb ran MiXCR on the PCR reads and lists one entry per CDR3 protein. The table shows about half a million distinct CDR3 sequences, with under 30% occurring only once. Input material: naive CD8+ T cells from blood, with Jurkat cell RNA spiked in. The subset denotes: FACS-sorted CD8+CD4-CCR7+CD45RA+ naive T cells. The receptors derive from a human donor in good health. Some libraries in this study had Jurkat cell RNA spiked in.

This clonotype showed up just a few times. This chain joins TRBV3-1 and TRBJ1-2; D possibly corresponds to TRBD1 (5 bases). Between the trimmed V and J ends, which lost 1 base and 6 bases, there was a span of 21 bases. This CDR3 is built from 17 residues. Germline V CDR1 and CDR2: LGHDT, YNNKEL (reference sequence). Here the CDR3 DNA reads TGTGCCAGCAGCCAAGTAGATGACATGCGGGGCTCCGATGGCTACACCTTC. As protein: CASSQVDDMRGSDGYTF.

The genes are TRBV7-3 and TRBJ2-1; 10 bases are a match to TRBD2. The CDR3 is made up of 14 amino acids. Germline assignment: CDR1 SGHTA and CDR2 FQGTGA. V shed 2 bases and J 9 bases; nucleotides not matched to a gene: 4. The CDR3 DNA is TGTGCCAGCAGCTTACTAGCGGGAGACGGTGAGCAGTTCTTC. It is translated as CASSLLAGDGEQFF. Complete variable domain (other parts from reference TRBV7-3 and TRBJ2-1): GAGVSQTPSNKVTEKGKYVELRCDPISGHTALYWYRQSLGQGPEFLIYFQGTGAADDSGLPNDRFFAVRPEGSVSTLKIQRTERGDSAVYLCASSLLAGDGEQFFGPGTRLTVL.

The chain combines TRBV7-9 with TRBJ2-2; D tentatively reads TRBD1 or TRBD2 (5 bases each). V gave up 4 bases and J gave up 7 bases, with 10 bases separating them. The V gene's germline CDR1 is SEHNR and CDR2 FQNEAQ (reference sequence). The CDR3 extends over 13 amino acids. CDR3 sequence (DNA): TGTGCCAGCAGCTCGAGGGGTGGCGGGGAGCTGTTTTTT. This codes for CASSSRGGGELFF.

As concerns this clonotype: A read error is possible here, since a much larger clone lies one base away. The chain combines TRBV4-1 with TRBJ1-1; D ambiguous. The CDR3 consists of 15 residues. The germline gives CDR1 MGHRA, CDR2 YSYEKL. V shed 1 base and J shed 3 bases, with 12 bases lying between them. For the CDR3, the DNA is TGCGCCAGCAGCCAAGTTTTAAGGAAGGACACTGAAGCTTTCTTT. Its protein product is CASSQVLRKDTEAFF.

The J gene is TRBJ1-2, the V gene TRBV6-2 or TRBV6-3; 7 bases align to TRBD1. The junction had 9 bases not matched to a gene; V was cut back by 7 bases and J by 1 base. This CDR3 has 15 residues. Germline lookup yields CDR1 MNHEY and CDR2 SVGEGT. This chain's CDR3 is CASIAGQDLNYGYTF. Here the CDR3 DNA reads TGTGCCAGCATCGCAGGACAGGATCTTAACTATGGCTACACCTTC.

The sample holds a few counts of this clonotype. The J gene is TRBJ1-3, the V gene TRBV29-1, with 7 positions matching TRBD1. The CDR3 runs 13 residues. From germline, CDR1 is SQVTM and CDR2 ANQGSEA. The ends lost 1 base at V and 4 bases at J; junction bases unmatched: 1. The CDR3 nucleotides read TGCAGCGTTGAAGGACAGGGAGGAAACACCATATATTTT. Amino acids: CSVEGQGGNTIYF.

This clonotype was observed a few times. The CDR3 DNA reads as TGTGCCAGCAGCTTCGCTGGGACAAAGAACACCGGGGAGCTGTTTTTT. Its translation is CASSFAGTKNTGELFF. V gene TRBV7-9 combines with J gene TRBJ2-2; tentatively, D is TRBD1 (6 bases). CDR1 is SEHNR and CDR2 is FQNEAQ in the germline V gene (reference sequence). V lost 3 bases and J 1 base, leaving 12 bases between the germline ends. This CDR3 contains 16 residues.

This clonotype was seen ten or more times. CDR3 sequence (DNA): TGTGCCAGCACTCCCCTCGGGCTAGCGGGGGAGAATGAGCAGTTCTTC. Protein product: CASTPLGLAGENEQFF. The chain carries TRBV12-3 or TRBV12-4 and TRBJ2-1; 10 bases match TRBD2. CDR3 length: 16 residues. The ends lost 7 bases at V and 7 bases at J; junction bases unmatched: 13.

To note about this clonotype: The junction departs from the called germline gene at one end, perhaps through a read error. The CDR3 reads CASILNWGGSTDTQYF. The CDR3 coding sequence is TGTGCCAGCATTTTAAATTGGGGGGGGAGCACAGATACGCAGTATTTT. The chain recombines TRBV28 with TRBJ2-3; 7 nucleotides match TRBD2. Germline loops: CDR1 MDHEN, CDR2 SYDVKM. The CDR3 spans 16 residues. Using reference TRBV28 and TRBJ2-3 for the parts outside the CDR3, the full variable domain is DVKVTQSSRYLVKRTGEKVFLECVQDMDHENMFWYRQDPGLGLRLIYFSYDVKMKEKGDIPEGYSVSREKKERFSLILESASTNQTSMYLCASILNWGGSTDTQYFGPGTRLTVL.

Remarks on this clonotype: The junction and the germline gene differ at one end; a read error may be behind it. The J gene is TRBJ2-1, the V gene TRBV29-1, with unresolved D. This CDR3 comprises 14 residues. Germline V CDR1 and CDR2: SQVTM, ANQGSEA. Here the CDR3 reads CSIEERDNYNEQFF. In DNA, the CDR3 is TGCAGCATTGAAGAACGAGACAATTACAATGAGCAGTTCTTC.

Points on this clonotype: At one end, the junction sequence differs from germline, possibly due to a read error. The chain uses TRBV2 and TRBJ1-1, with TRBD1 identical over 8 bases. CDR1 and CDR2 from the germline V gene are SNHLY and FYNNEI. The CDR3 covers 12 residues. The CDR3, as DNA: TGTGCCAGACAGGGGGTGAACACTGATGCTTTCTTT. Its translation is CARQGVNTDAFF.

Note on this clonotype: Possible read error: a much larger clone is one base away. The J gene is TRBJ2-5, the V gene TRBV7-8; 12 nucleotides align to TRBD2. Germline CDR1 is SGHVS and CDR2 is FQNEAQ. The CDR3 totals 15 residues. The CDR3 sequence is CDSTPSGGASETQYF. CDR3 coding DNA: TGTGACAGCACCCCTAGCGGGGGGGCTTCGGAGACCCAGTACTTC.

This clonotype was detected a few times. The chain recombines TRBV7-9 with TRBJ2-3, with D tentatively TRBD2 (6 bases). V was cut by 4 bases and J by 5 bases, with 19 bases left in between. CDR3 length equals 16 residues. The germline V gene encodes CDR1 SEHNR and CDR2 FQNEAQ (reference sequence). The DNA of the CDR3 is TGTGCCAGCAGCTCCCCCCACTTACTTAGCGGAGATACGCAGTATTTT. This translates into CASSSPHLLSGDTQYF.

J is TRBJ1-1 and V is TRBV27; no clear D gene. Trimming stripped 0 bases from V and 6 bases from J, with 17 bases between. There are 16 residues in the CDR3. Per the germline V gene, CDR1 is MNHEY and CDR2 is SMNVEV (reference sequence). CDR3 DNA sequence: TGTGCCAGCAGTTTATCGATTTGGTACCTTAGAGCTGAAGCTTTCTTT. Protein: CASSLSIWYLRAEAFF.

In regard to this clonotype: No conserved phenylalanine or tryptophan is present at the end of the CDR3, so a read error is the likely explanation. The rearrangement uses TRBV6-1 and TRBJ1-1, with D unresolved. The CDR3 extends over 13 amino acids. Per the germline V gene, CDR1 is MNHNS and CDR2 is SASEGT. Trimming removed 3 bases at V and 6 bases at J, with 11 bases between. The CDR3 loop is CASSEWVWAEAFS. In DNA form, the CDR3 reads TGTGCCAGCAGTGAGTGGGTTTGGGCTGAAGCTTTCTCT.

With respect to this clonotype: One base away lies a much larger clone, so this may be a sequencing read error. Since the CDR3 does not end with the conserved phenylalanine or tryptophan, this likely comes from a read error. CDR3 region: CASSRDIQPQHL. In DNA form, the CDR3 reads TGTGCCAGCAGCCGGGACATTCAGCCCCAGCATCTT. This sequence joins TRBV12-3 or TRBV12-4 and TRBJ1-5; perhaps TRBD1 as D (6 bases). The CDR3 length is 12 residues. Trimming stripped 6 bases from V and 6 bases from J, with 9 bases between.

In this sample, this clonotype turned up many times. The J gene is TRBJ2-7, the V gene TRBV16, with 8 bases that match TRBD1. Germline lookup yields CDR1 KGHSY and CDR2 FQNENV. The CDR3 is made up of 15 amino acids. Trimming cost V 2 bases and J 6 bases; bases outside gene matches: 9. CDR3 sequence reads: CASSQSGQGLSEQYF. The CDR3 coding sequence is TGTGCCAGCAGCCAAAGTGGACAGGGTCTTTCCGAGCAGTACTTC. The full variable domain, completed using reference TRBV16 and TRBJ2-7, is GEEVAQTPKHLVRGEGQKAKLYCAPIKGHSYVFWYQQVLKNEFKFLISFQNENVFDETGMPKERFSAKCLPNSPCSLEIQATKLEDSAVYFCASSQSGQGLSEQYFGPGTRLTVT.

About this clonotype: Being one base from a much bigger clone, this may be a read error. This sequence joins TRBV7-2 and TRBJ2-7, with D unclear. The CDR3 consists of 12 residues. The germline gives CDR1 SGHTA, CDR2 FQGNSA. The CDR3 DNA reads TGTGCCCGCAGCCACAATAGTGGAGAGCAGTACTTC. Amino acids: CARSHNSGEQYF. Full variable domain (outside the CDR3, taken from reference TRBV7-2 and TRBJ2-7): GAGVSQSPSNKVTEKGKDVELRCDPISGHTALYWYRQSLGQGLEFLIYFQGNSAPDKSGLPSDRFSAERTGGSVSTLTIQRTQQEDSAVYLCARSHNSGEQYFGPGTRLTVT.

The chain employs TRBV9 and TRBJ2-5; 10 nucleotides align to TRBD1. The CDR3 consists of 16 residues. Germline V CDR1 and CDR2: SGDLS, YYNGEE. Losses at the gene ends were 4 bases for V and 5 bases for J; bases not matched to a gene: 11. CDR3 DNA: TGTGCCAGCAGCTCCGGGGACAGGGGATTCGGGGAGACCCAGTACTTC. Its translation: CASSSGDRGFGETQYF.

V and J are TRBV27 and TRBJ1-1, with no clear D. Germline V lookup: CDR1 MNHEY, CDR2 SMNVEV (reference sequence). V was clipped by 9 bases and J by 11 bases, with 19 bases between them. The length of the CDR3 is 12 residues. The CDR3, as DNA: TGTGCCAGTGGGCGGGAGGATTTGTTGGCTTTCTTT. Translating it yields CASGREDLLAFF.

In its sample, this clonotype was seen a few times. The chain carries TRBV5-5 and TRBJ1-2; 8 nucleotides align to TRBD1. The CDR3 runs 15 residues. V was clipped by 4 bases and J by 4 bases; unmatched bases: 9. CDR1 is SGHKS, CDR2 YYEKEE, per germline (reference sequence). CDR3 DNA: TGTGCCAGCAGCCCCGGACGACAGGGGACCTATGGCTACACCTTC. This sequence encodes CASSPGRQGTYGYTF. The full variable domain, completed using reference TRBV5-5 and TRBJ1-2, is DAGVTQSPTHLIKTRGQQVTLRCSPISGHKSVSWYQQVLGQGPQFIFQYYEKEERGRGNFPDRFSARQFPNYSSELNVNALLLGDSALYLCASSPGRQGTYGYTFGSGTRLTVV.

There are many counts of this clonotype. The chain joins TRBV20-1 to TRBJ2-7, with D possibly called TRBD1 or TRBD2 (6 bases each). The V end was cut by 1 base, the J end by 6 bases, with 10 bases between. Germline assignment: CDR1 DFQATT and CDR2 SNEGSKA (reference sequence). This CDR3 is built from 12 residues. The CDR3 region has the DNA TGCAGTGCTAGAGTCGGGGGCGGCGAGCAGTACTTC. This encodes CSARVGGGEQYF.